This T cell receptor (beta chain) was identified during a study of a mutant IDH1 vaccine in newly diagnosed glioma. About the study: Vaccination followed radiotherapy alone by 4-6 weeks, or accompanied temozolomide cycles. Study-wide points: Pseudoprogression apparently lacked any relation to changes in top peripheral T cell clonotypes.

Time point here: week 11, during vaccination. Doses consisted of 300 ug of mutant IDH1 20-mer peptide each, paired with topical imiquimod. Every donor had a new WHO grade 3 or 4 astrocytoma that was IDH1-mutant, with loss of nuclear ATRX. About this clone: Its antigen is unidentified.

Sequencing used immunoSEQ multiplex PCR; TCRdb keeps in-frame clones, though not all of them. The repertoire holds some 120,000 clones, with about four fifths as singletons. Trimming pared 0 bases from V and 4 bases from J, leaving 10 bases between. Germline V gene lookup returns CDR1 SGHRS and CDR2 YFSETQ. CDR3 length: 14 amino acids. V gene TRBV5-1 combines with J gene TRBJ1-1; no clear D gene. The receptor was isolated from a man aged 40-49 years with glioma. The specimen comprised PBMCs, sampled from a glioma patient whose treatment included an IDH1 peptide vaccine. The CDR3 sequence is CASSLAVVGTEAFF. In nucleotides, the CDR3 is TGCGCCAGCAGCTTGGCCGTGGTTGGCACTGAAGCTTTCTTT.